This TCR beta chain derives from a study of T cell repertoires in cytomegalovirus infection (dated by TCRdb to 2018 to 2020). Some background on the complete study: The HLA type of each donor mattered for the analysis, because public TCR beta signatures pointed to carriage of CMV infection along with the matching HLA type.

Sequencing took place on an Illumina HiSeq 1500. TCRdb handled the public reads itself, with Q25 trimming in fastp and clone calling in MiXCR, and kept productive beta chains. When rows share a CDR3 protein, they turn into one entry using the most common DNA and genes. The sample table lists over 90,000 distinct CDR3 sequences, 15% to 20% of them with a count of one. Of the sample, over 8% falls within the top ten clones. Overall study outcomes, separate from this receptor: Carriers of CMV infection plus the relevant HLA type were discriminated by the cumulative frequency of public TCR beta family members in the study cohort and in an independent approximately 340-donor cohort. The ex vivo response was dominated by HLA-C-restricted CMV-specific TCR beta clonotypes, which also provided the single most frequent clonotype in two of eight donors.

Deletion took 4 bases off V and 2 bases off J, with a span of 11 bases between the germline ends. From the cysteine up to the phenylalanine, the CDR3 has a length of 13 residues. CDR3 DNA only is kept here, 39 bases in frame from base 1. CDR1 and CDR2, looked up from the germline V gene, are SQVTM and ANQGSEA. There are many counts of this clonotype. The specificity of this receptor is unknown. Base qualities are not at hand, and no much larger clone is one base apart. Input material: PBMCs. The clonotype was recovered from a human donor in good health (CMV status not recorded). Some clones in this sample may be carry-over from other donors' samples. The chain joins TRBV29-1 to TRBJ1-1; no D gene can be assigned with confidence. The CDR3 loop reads CSVGQLINTEAFF. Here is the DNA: TGCAGCGTTGGTCAGCTAATAAACACTGAAGCTTTCTTT.